These 8 T cell receptor beta chains came from one sample sequenced in a study of vaccination and CD4 T cells after COVID-19. The Oncomine TCR Beta short-read assay was applied to DNA of cultured CD4+ T cells. TCRdb processed the PCR reads anew with MiXCR; each CDR3 protein has one entry. This sample yields 8,000 to 10,000 distinct CDR3 sequences, of which less than 55% are seen a single time; 20% belongs to the top ten. Treatment in this sample: roughly ten-day PBMC culture with coronavirus spike peptide pools or control peptides (ViraFEST assay). These receptors have no known antigen. The sample consisted of CD4+ T cells from blood, cultured in vitro. The source of these receptors is a human donor who had recovered from COVID-19.

This clonotype has just a few counts. This chain connects TRBV7-3 to TRBJ2-1, with 7 bases identical to TRBD2. V gave up 5 bases and J gave up 8 bases; unmatched junction bases: 12. Looked up from germline, CDR1 is SGHTA and CDR2 is FQGTGA. The length of the CDR3 is 15 residues. Here the CDR3 reads CASSGGGQGIDEQFF. CDR3 DNA: TGTGCCAGCAGCGGGGGAGGGCAGGGTATCGATGAGCAGTTCTTC.

This clonotype occurred a few times. The chain employs TRBV12-3 or TRBV12-4 and TRBJ1-2, with a possible D match to TRBD1 (6 bases). Trimming pared 3 bases from V and 7 bases from J, leaving 15 bases between. CDR3 length: 14 residues. DNA for the CDR3: TGTGCCAGCAGTTTGACCACAGGGTTGGGTGGCTACACCTTC. Translating it yields CASSLTTGLGGYTF.

This clonotype was observed a handful of times. This chain uses TRBV20-1 with TRBJ2-5; a possible D gene is TRBD1 (6 bases). Germline V gene lookup returns CDR1 DFQATT and CDR2 SNEGSKA (reference sequence). The CDR3 has 15 residues. Trimming left V 0 bases short and J 5 bases short, with 16 bases between. In nucleotides, the CDR3 is TGCAGTGCTAGAGATGGGGGCCGGGCTAGGGAGACCCAGTACTTC. Translated: CSARDGGRARETQYF.

The chain has TRBV20-1 and TRBJ2-1; perhaps TRBD2 as D (5 bases). Trimming left V 3 bases short and J 1 base short, with 13 bases between. The CDR3 is 15 residues long. CDR1 DFQATT and CDR2 SNEGSKA come from the germline V gene (reference sequence). CDR3: CSASRSGTSYNEQFF. The CDR3 bases are TGCAGTGCTAGTCGGAGCGGAACGTCCTACAATGAGCAGTTCTTC.

The rearrangement uses TRBV6-1 and TRBJ2-7; the match to TRBD1 covers 7 bases. The ends lost 1 base at V and 0 bases at J; junction bases unmatched: 6. Germline-derived CDR1 and CDR2 are MNHNS and SASEGT. The CDR3 is 16 residues long. The CDR3: CASSEEIGTASYEQYF. The DNA of the CDR3 is TGTGCCAGCAGTGAAGAAATAGGGACAGCCTCCTACGAGCAGTACTTC.

The chain joins TRBV7-2 to TRBJ2-7, with 11 bases matching TRBD1. Germline trimming cut 1 base from V and 1 base from J; bases unmatched to any gene: 3. Germline V gene sequence: CDR1 SGHTA, CDR2 FQGNSA. CDR3 length: 16 amino acids. The CDR3 sequence is CASSLGGTGGSYEQYF. CDR3 nucleotide sequence: TGTGCCAGCAGCTTAGGGGGGACAGGGGGGTCCTACGAGCAGTACTTC.

The gene calls are TRBV20-1 and TRBJ2-2; TRBD2 matches at 11 bases. Germline V gene sequence: CDR1 DFQATT, CDR2 SNEGSKA (reference sequence). J lost 4 bases, V lost 8 bases, and 6 bases had no gene match. This CDR3 is 14 amino acids long. CDR3 sequence reads: CSRPGLAVTGELFF. CDR3 nucleotides: TGCAGTAGGCCGGGACTAGCGGTCACCGGGGAGCTGTTTTTT.

The chain joins TRBV12-3 or TRBV12-4 to TRBJ1-5; D call uncertain. This CDR3 is built from 13 residues. V was trimmed by 2 bases and J by 4 bases, leaving 6 bases between them. This chain's CDR3 is CASSLSGNQPQHF. CDR3 bases: TGTGCCAGCAGTTTATCGGGAAATCAGCCCCAGCATTTT.